The present T cell receptor (beta chain) was sequenced within a study of long-term antiretroviral therapy in people with HIV. Trimming removed 0 bases from V and 5 bases from J, with 12 bases in between. The V gene's germline CDR1 is SGHTA and CDR2 FQGNSA. The CDR3 totals 15 residues. Version v3.0 of the immunoSEQ assay was performed at survey level. Assay used: immunoSEQ multiplex PCR; TCRdb lists only in-frame clones, some missing. The sample contains around 21,000 clones, about nine tenths of which appear only once. The source is a man between 18 and 35 years old with HIV. This chain connects TRBV7-2 to TRBJ2-3; the D is unclear. The input for sequencing was unsorted PBMCs, taken 2.1 years after starting antiretroviral therapy. The CDR3 sequence is CASSLAIEGLDTQYF. Written as DNA, the CDR3 is TGTGCCAGCAGCTTAGCGATAGAAGGGTTAGATACGCAGTATTTT.